The TCR beta chain described here comes from a study of identical twins. Germline CDR1 and CDR2: MDHEN and SYDVKM. Trimming removed 2 bases from V and 7 bases from J; junction bases left unmatched: 2. This CDR3 comprises 12 residues. TCRdb reanalysed the 5' RACE reads using MiXCR and keeps one entry per CDR3 protein. Here the sample spans about 690,000 distinct CDR3 sequences, roughly 6.2% being singletons. This clonotype showed up many times. The chain carries TRBV28 and TRBJ2-7; TRBD2 matches 7 bases. This TCR derives from a man between 18 and 35 years old in good health. Sample: naive T cells sorted from blood. CDR3 region: CASSLRGVEQYF. In nucleotides, the CDR3 is TGTGCCAGCAGTTTACGGGGGGTTGAGCAGTACTTC.